Only one count was recorded for the clone carrying this T cell receptor beta chain. These data belong to a study of cytomegalovirus exposure and HLA in healthy donors. The protocol was immunoSEQ multiplex PCR, while the TCRdb copy is restricted to in-frame clones and leaves out a portion. The repertoire holds roughly 170,000 clones, with approximately 83% as singletons. The specimen was PBMCs. This receptor was taken from a woman aged 18-29 years in good health and CMV-seropositive.

The CDR3 region is CASSFNPGHSDEQYF. Here the CDR3 DNA reads TGTGCCAGCAGCTTTAACCCGGGACACTCGGACGAGCAGTACTTC. The V call is TRBV11-1, the J call TRBJ2-7; a possible D gene is TRBD1 (6 bases). V lost 3 bases and J 5 bases, leaving 17 bases between the germline ends. Germline V gene sequence: CDR1 SGHAT, CDR2 FQDESV (reference sequence). CDR3 length: 15 amino acids.